This T cell receptor beta chain originates from a study of cytomegalovirus exposure and HLA in healthy donors. Study-wide findings and caveats: Indistinguishable V segments, including TRBV6-2 and TRBV6-3, were excluded.

CDR3 size: 12 residues. Germline V gene lookup returns CDR1 SQVTM and CDR2 ANQGSEA. Trimming left V 8 bases short and J 7 bases short, with 16 bases between. The PCR made use of 60 Vbeta and 13 Jbeta primers. Some clones are missing from TCRdb's copy, which holds only in-frame ones; the method was immunoSEQ multiplex PCR. In total, the table holds tens of thousands of clones. Worth noting for this clone: Its target is unknown.

Sequencing used PBMCs. The sequence was obtained from a male donor in good health and CMV-seropositive. The gene calls are TRBV29-1 and TRBJ2-3; TRBD1 is a possible D gene (6 bases). CDR3 protein: CSSGTPTYTQYF. For the CDR3, the DNA is TGCAGCTCCGGGACACCCACTTATACGCAGTATTTT.